The rows below give T cell receptor beta chains drawn from one sample of a study of beta chain features in type 1 diabetes. This table comes from immunoSEQ multiplex PCR, and its TCRdb copy is limited to in-frame clones, with some not included. The data contain approximately 140,000 clones, 40% to 55% of them singletons. The source material was Tregs from blood. These receptors all come from a man aged 18 to 29 in good health. Both conserved end residues are part of each CDR3. D genes are given only for firm matches. Clone size appears in some rows only: once, few, many, or a class for an expanded clone.

V gene,clone size,D gene,J gene,CDR3 DNA,CDR3 protein
TRBV5-6,once,.,TRBJ1-2,TGTGCCAGCAGCTCGCAACACACAGGATACTATGGCTACACCTTC,CASSSQHTGYYGYTF
TRBV2,.,TRBD1,TRBJ2-5,TGTGCCAGCTTTGGACAGGGCATAGAGACCCAGTACTTC,CASFGQGIETQYF
TRBV11-3,.,.,TRBJ1-1,TGTGCCAGCAGCCCTGGGGGGGCCTGGGGCACTGAAGCTTTCTTT,CASSPGGAWGTEAFF
TRBV30,.,.,TRBJ2-1,TGTGCCTGGAGTCCGGAGTTTGATGAGCAGTTCTTC,CAWSPEFDEQFF
TRBV7-2,.,TRBD1,TRBJ2-3,TGTGCAGCCGGGACAGGGGTCACAGATACGCAGTATTTT,CAAGTGVTDTQYF
TRBV19,.,.,TRBJ2-7,TGTGCCAGTAGGGAGACAGGAACCTACGAGCAGTACTTC,CASRETGTYEQYF
TRBV10-3,few,TRBD2,TRBJ2-5,TGTGCCACCGCCCGGGGGGGGCGTCAAGAGACCCAGTACTTC,CATARGGRQETQYF
TRBV27,.,.,TRBJ1-2,TGTGCCAGCAGTTTACTCGGTGGCAGCGGAGCCTATGGCTACACCTTC,CASSLLGGSGAYGYTF
TRBV28,.,TRBD1,TRBJ1-1,TGTGCCAGCAGTGAATTTACAGGGGGCGCAGGCCCTGAAGCTTTCTTT,CASSEFTGGAGPEAFF
TRBV7-3,.,.,TRBJ1-5,TGTGCCAGCAGCTCAACCACCCAAGGGACACCTTATAGCAATCAGCCCCAGCATTTT,CASSSTTQGTPYSNQPQHF
TRBV9,few,.,TRBJ2-3,TGTGCCAGCAGCGAGCGAGGAGATACGCAGTATTTT,CASSERGDTQYF
TRBV4-1,many,.,TRBJ2-5,TGCGCCAGCAGCCAAGGGCAGGGAGGTGAGACCCAGTACTTC,CASSQGQGGETQYF
TRBV7-2,few,TRBD2,TRBJ2-4,TGTGCCAGCAGGTTAAGCGGGGGCCCACTCTACTTC,CASRLSGGPLYF
TRBV6-6,.,.,TRBJ2-7,TGTGCCAGCAGTTACGGGCTAGCGTCGACCTACGAGCAGTACTTC,CASSYGLASTYEQYF
TRBV7-9,few,TRBD1,TRBJ2-1,TGTGCCAGCAGCGCGGGACAGGGGGCAGGAGAGCAGTTCTTC,CASSAGQGAGEQFF
TRBV27,.,TRBD1,TRBJ2-7,TGTGCCACTGATACAGGGGAGATGGACGAGCAGTACTTC,CATDTGEMDEQYF
TRBV4-2,few,TRBD2,TRBJ2-7,TGTGCCAGCAGCCAAGTTCGGGGGGACCACTACGAGCAGTACTTC,CASSQVRGDHYEQYF
TRBV30,few,TRBD1,TRBJ1-2,TGTGCCTGGAGTGAGGGGGCTGGCTACACCTTC,CAWSEGAGYTF
TRBV29-1,.,.,TRBJ1-1,TGCAGCGTTGAAACGGCGGTACGGAACACTGAAGCTTTCTTT,CSVETAVRNTEAFF
TRBV6-6,.,.,TRBJ2-7,TGTGCCAGCAGTTACGCGGGACAGCCTACCGAGCAGTACTTC,CASSYAGQPTEQYF
TRBV7-9,.,.,TRBJ1-1,TGTGCCAGCAGCTTAGGGCAGGCGCAAAACACTGAAGCTTTCTTT,CASSLGQAQNTEAFF
TRBV10-3,few,TRBD2,TRBJ2-7,TGTGCCATCAGTGAGTTTTGGAGGCTAGCGGGAGAATACGAGCAGTACTTC,CAISEFWRLAGEYEQYF
TRBV6-6,few,.,TRBJ2-2,TGTGCCAGCAGTTACTCTGTAACAGCCGTCTGGGAGCTGTTTTTT,CASSYSVTAVWELFF
TRBV9,.,.,TRBJ1-1,TGTGCCAGCAGCCCTAGTAGGCGGATGAACACTGAAGCTTTCTTT,CASSPSRRMNTEAFF